Listed here is a single TCR beta chain. These data come from a study of blood T cell repertoires in COVID-19. Study at large: PBMCs, B-cell-depleted T cells, or T cells were the source of the cDNA or gDNA that made up the material.

In the original processing: Reference gene primer amplification in the assay estimated nucleated cell counts. TCRdb's table, derived via immunoSEQ multiplex PCR, lists solely in-frame clones and lacks some. That table supplies the V and J calls and clone size; D and trimming were determined from the DNA. The sample has roughly 90,000 clones, 75% to 90% seen once. The sample was peripheral blood. The sequence was collected from a human donor with active COVID-19. The donor label of this sample is uncertain.

CDR3 sequence (DNA): TGTGCCAGCAGCCAAGGACTAGACGGGTATAAGCAGTACTTC. Protein product: CASSQGLDGYKQYF. The chain links TRBV3-1 (or the pseudogene TRBV3-2) to TRBJ2-7; D possibly corresponds to TRBD2 (6 bases). The CDR3 extends over 14 amino acids. Germline CDR1 LGHDT, CDR2 YNNKEL (reference sequence). Trimming took off 1 base at V and 8 bases at J, with 15 bases between the two ends.